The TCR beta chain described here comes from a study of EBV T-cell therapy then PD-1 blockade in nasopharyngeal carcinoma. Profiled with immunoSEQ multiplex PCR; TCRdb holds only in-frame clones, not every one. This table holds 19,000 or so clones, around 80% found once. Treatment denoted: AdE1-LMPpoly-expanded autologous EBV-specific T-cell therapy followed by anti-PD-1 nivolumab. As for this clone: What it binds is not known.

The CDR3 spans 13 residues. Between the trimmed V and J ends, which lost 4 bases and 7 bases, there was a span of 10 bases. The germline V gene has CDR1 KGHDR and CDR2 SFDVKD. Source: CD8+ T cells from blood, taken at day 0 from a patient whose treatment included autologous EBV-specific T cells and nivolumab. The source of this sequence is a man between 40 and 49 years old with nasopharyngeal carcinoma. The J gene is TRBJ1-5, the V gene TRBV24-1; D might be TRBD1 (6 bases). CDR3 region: CATSERGRQPQHF. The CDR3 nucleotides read TGTGCCACCAGTGAACGGGGGCGGCAGCCCCAGCATTTT.